The source of this T cell receptor (beta chain) is a study of CD8 T cells in Susac syndrome (dated 2019 in TCRdb). Regarding the research as a whole: Repertoire sequencing was used to test whether CD8+ T cell activation and differentiation in Susac syndrome was antigen driven. Broad study findings and their caveats: The number of individuals in the TCR sequencing and HLA analysis was acknowledged as relatively small.

This clonotype appeared once. Its antigen has not been determined. The input lacks base qualities; no much larger clone sits a single base away. Just one read gives weak support. Peripheral blood CD8+ and CD4+ T cells from healthy donors, Susac syndrome patients and multiple sclerosis patients were profiled using high-throughput TCR beta sequencing. The healthy donors served as controls matched for age and sex. CD8+ TEMRA cells were enriched by FACS, while bulk CD8+ and CD4+ T cells were purified by magnetic negative isolation. Blood was collected in EDTA tubes and processed within 24 hours, with PBMCs isolated through density gradient centrifugation. PBMCs intended for TCR sequencing were cryopreserved in liquid nitrogen and thawed later in a water bath at 37 degrees C. Purity of sorted or isolated CD4+, CD8+ and CD8+ TEMRA cells was at least 90%. RNA was extracted using the RNeasy kit, and roughly 0.5 to 1 microgram was reverse transcribed with random hexamers. TCR beta CDR3 regions were amplified with the immunoSEQ multiplex PCR assay covering 54 Vbeta and 13 Jbeta segments. To correct PCR amplification bias, a synthetic template baseline was used for both primer optimization and computational correction. In the original analysis: Reads were annotated to V, D and J genes per IMGT and analyzed with immunoSEQ Analyzer, keeping only productive sequences. Clonality was computed as one minus Shannon entropy normalized by log2 of the number of productive unique sequences. Public and private clones were assessed among the 100 most prevalent clones of each patient and control. Susac-specific clones were defined as absent from healthy and MS cohorts, roughly 1,100 published viral clones and other ImmuneACCESS disease sequences. TCRdb passed the public sequencing reads through fastp at Q25 and MiXCR, retaining productive beta sequences. Each entry merges the rows of one CDR3 protein and shows their most common DNA and genes. The V and J calls reflect TCRdb's pipeline rather than the authors' work. In this sample the table shows 150,000 or so distinct CDR3 sequences, 90% to 95% of which occur a single time. The biggest ten clones account for around 0.13% of the sample.

CDR1 is given as SGHRS and CDR2 as YFSETQ, both from the germline V gene. Its CDR3 holds 18 amino acids, cysteine through phenylalanine. The only DNA kept is the CDR3, 54 bases in frame from the first base. The V end gives up 1 base and the J end 0 bases, leaving 10 bases in the junction not matched to a gene. The sequenced sample was CD4+ T cells from PBMCs. The receptor comes from a human donor in good health. Recombination connected TRBV5-1 to TRBJ2-3, with 8 bases aligning to TRBD2. The DNA sequence is as follows: TGCGCCAGCAGCTTGACCACTTCGGCGGGGGGCAGCACAGATACGCAGTATTTT. Its product reads: CASSLTTSAGGSTDTQYF.